A few counts support the clone carrying this T cell receptor (beta chain). This sample was taken from a study of T-cell reconstitution after alpha-beta-depleted transplantation in children. Unique molecular identifiers featured in how the TCRbeta library was prepared. TCRdb called the PCR reads again in MiXCR, with one record for every CDR3 protein. The sample carries some 590,000 distinct CDR3 sequences, roughly a tenth recorded once. Germline CDR1 reads SGHRS; CDR2 reads YFSETQ. V lost 2 bases and J 2 bases, leaving 11 bases between the germline ends. The CDR3 runs 15 residues. The specimen was PBMCs from the stem cell graft donor, collected from the stem cell graft. The rearrangement joins TRBV5-1 to TRBJ1-3; possible D gene TRBD1, 5 bases. This clonotype was obtained from a human donor who donated a stem cell graft to a child with acute myeloid leukemia. This chain's CDR3 is CASSFEGAAGNTIYF. The CDR3, as DNA: TGCGCCAGCAGCTTCGAAGGGGCGGCTGGAAACACCATATATTTT. Looking up the rest from reference TRBV5-1 and TRBJ1-3 gives the full variable domain: KAGVTQTPRYLIKTRGQQVTLSCSPISGHRSVSWYQQTPGQGLQFLFEYFSETQRNKGNFPGRFSGRQFSNSRSEMNVSTLELGDSALYLCASSFEGAAGNTIYFGEGSWLTVV.